This TCR beta chain was observed in a study of blood T cell repertoires in COVID-19. On the study more broadly: COVID-19 samples from acute and convalescent phases originated in the United States, Italy and Spain.

Authors' data handling: Amplification with reference gene primers provided the estimates of nucleated cell counts. Generated by immunoSEQ multiplex PCR, the TCRdb table keeps only in-frame clones and is missing some. V and J calls and clone size are as listed in that table; D and trimming were resolved from the DNA. This table holds 110,000 to 150,000 clones, about 80% found once. Germline CDR1 is SGHTA and CDR2 is FQGTGA. Unmatched junction bases numbered 10, after V lost 5 bases and J lost 5 bases. The CDR3 length is 15 residues. This rearrangement joins TRBV7-3 to TRBJ2-5; 8 nucleotides line up with TRBD2. The sequenced sample was peripheral blood. This receptor was obtained from a human donor in a cohort sampled during active COVID-19. CDR3 nucleotides: TGTGCCAGCAGCATCTACGGGACTAGTTCGGAGACCCAGTACTTC. Its protein is CASSIYGTSSETQYF.